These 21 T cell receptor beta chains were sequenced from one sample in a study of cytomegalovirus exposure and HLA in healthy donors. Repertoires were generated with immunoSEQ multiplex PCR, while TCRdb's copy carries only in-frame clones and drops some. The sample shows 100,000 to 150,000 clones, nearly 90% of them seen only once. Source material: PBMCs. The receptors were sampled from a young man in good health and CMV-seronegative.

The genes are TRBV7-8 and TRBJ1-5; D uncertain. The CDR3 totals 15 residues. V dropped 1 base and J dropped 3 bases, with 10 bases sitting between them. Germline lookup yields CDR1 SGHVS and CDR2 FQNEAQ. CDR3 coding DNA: TGTGCCAGCAGCTTAGGAACCGCGGCCAATCAGCCCCAGCATTTT. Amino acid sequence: CASSLGTAANQPQHF. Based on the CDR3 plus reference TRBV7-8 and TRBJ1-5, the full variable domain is GAGVSQSPRYKVAKRGQDVALRCDPISGHVSLFWYQQALGQGPEFLTYFQNEAQLDKSGLPSDRFFAERPEGSVSTLKIQRTQQEDSAVYLCASSLGTAANQPQHFGDGTRLSIL.

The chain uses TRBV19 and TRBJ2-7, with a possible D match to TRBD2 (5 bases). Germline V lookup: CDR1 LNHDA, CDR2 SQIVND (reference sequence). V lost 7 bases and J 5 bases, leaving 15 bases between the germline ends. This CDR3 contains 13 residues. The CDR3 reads CASTDGIGDEQYF. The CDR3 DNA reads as TGTGCCAGTACTGACGGGATCGGCGACGAGCAGTACTTC. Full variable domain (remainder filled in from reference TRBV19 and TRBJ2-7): DGGITQSPKYLFRKEGQNVTLSCEQNLNHDAMYWYRQDPGQGLRLIYYSQIVNDFQKGDIAEGYSVSREKKESFPLTVTSAQKNPTAFYLCASTDGIGDEQYFGPGTRLTVT.

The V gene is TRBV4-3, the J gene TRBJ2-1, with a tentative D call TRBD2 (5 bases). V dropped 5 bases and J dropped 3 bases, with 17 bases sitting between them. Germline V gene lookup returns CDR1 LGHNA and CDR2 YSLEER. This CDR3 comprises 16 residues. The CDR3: CASSSGIGVFYNEQFF. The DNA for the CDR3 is TGCGCCAGCAGCTCTGGGATCGGGGTCTTCTACAATGAGCAGTTCTTC.

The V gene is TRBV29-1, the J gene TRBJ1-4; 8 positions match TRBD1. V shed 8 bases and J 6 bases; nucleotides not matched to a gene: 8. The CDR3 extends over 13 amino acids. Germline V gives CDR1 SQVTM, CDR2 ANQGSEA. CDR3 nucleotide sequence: TGCAGCATAACCGGGACAGGCGATGAAAAACTGTTTTTT. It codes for CSITGTGDEKLFF.

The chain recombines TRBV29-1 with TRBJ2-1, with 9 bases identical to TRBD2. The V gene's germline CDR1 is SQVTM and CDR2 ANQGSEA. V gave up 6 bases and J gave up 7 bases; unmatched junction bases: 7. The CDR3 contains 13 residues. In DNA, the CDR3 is TGCAGCGTCTCAGTACTAGCGGGTAATGAGCAGTTCTTC. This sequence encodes CSVSVLAGNEQFF.

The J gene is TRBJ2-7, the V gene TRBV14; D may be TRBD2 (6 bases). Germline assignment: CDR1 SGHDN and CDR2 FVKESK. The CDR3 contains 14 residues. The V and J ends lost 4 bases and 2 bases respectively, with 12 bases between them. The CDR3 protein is CASSLPGGAYEQYF. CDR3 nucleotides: TGTGCCAGCAGCCTCCCCGGGGGAGCCTACGAGCAGTACTTC.

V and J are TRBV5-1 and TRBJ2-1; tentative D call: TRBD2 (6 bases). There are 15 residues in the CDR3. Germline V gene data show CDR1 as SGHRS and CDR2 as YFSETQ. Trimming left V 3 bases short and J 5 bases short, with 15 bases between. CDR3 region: CASSSGRRVDNEQFF. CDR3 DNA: TGCGCCAGCAGCTCGGGGAGGAGGGTAGACAATGAGCAGTTCTTC. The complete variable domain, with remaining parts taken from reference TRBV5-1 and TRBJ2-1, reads KAGVTQTPRYLIKTRGQQVTLSCSPISGHRSVSWYQQTPGQGLQFLFEYFSETQRNKGNFPGRFSGRQFSNSRSEMNVSTLELGDSALYLCASSSGRRVDNEQFFGPGTRLTVL.

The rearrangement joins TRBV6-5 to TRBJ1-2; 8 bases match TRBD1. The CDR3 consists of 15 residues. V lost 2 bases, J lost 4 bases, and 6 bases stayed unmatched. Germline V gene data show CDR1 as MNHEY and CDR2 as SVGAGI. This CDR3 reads CASSYGGQGLYGYTF. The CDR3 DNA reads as TGTGCCAGCAGTTACGGCGGACAGGGACTCTATGGCTACACCTTC.

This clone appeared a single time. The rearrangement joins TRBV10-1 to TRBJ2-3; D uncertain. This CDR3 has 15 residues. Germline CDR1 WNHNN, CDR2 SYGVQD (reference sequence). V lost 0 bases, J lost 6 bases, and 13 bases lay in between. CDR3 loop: CASSESALSIDTQYF. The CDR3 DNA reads TGCGCCAGCAGTGAGTCGGCTCTTTCCATCGATACGCAGTATTTT.

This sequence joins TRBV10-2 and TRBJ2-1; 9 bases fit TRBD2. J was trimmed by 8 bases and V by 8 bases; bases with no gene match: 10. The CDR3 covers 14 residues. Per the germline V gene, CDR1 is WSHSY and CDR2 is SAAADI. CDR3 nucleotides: TGCGCCAGCGGGTGGGGGGGACTAGCCTATGAGCAGTTCTTC. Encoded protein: CASGWGGLAYEQFF.

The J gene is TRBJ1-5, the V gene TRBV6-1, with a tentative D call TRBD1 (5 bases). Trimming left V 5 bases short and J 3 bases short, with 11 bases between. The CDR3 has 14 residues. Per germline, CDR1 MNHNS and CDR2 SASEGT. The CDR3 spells CASSRGTTNQPQHF. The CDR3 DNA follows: TGTGCCAGCAGTCGCGGGACGACCAATCAGCCCCAGCATTTT.

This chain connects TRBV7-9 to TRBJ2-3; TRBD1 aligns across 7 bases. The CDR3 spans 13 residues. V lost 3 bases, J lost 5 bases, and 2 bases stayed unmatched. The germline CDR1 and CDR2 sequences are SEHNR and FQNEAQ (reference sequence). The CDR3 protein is CASSFPGGDTQYF. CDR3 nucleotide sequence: TGTGCCAGCAGCTTCCCAGGGGGAGATACGCAGTATTTT.

CDR3 sequence: CAISESGTGSETQYF. In nucleotides, the CDR3 is TGTGCCATCAGTGAGTCGGGGACAGGGTCCGAGACCCAGTACTTC. The chain is built from TRBV10-3 and TRBJ2-5, with 9 nucleotides matching TRBD1. This CDR3 comprises 15 residues. J was trimmed by 5 bases and V by 0 bases; bases with no gene match: 4. From germline, CDR1 is ENHRY and CDR2 SYGVKD.

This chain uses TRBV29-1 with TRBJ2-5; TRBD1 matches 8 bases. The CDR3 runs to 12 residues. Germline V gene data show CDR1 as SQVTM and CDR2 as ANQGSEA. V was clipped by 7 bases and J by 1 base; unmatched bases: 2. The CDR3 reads CSGGQGQETQYF. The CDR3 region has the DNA TGCAGCGGAGGACAGGGCCAAGAGACCCAGTACTTC.

CDR3 loop: CASSLDTYNEQFF. The CDR3, as DNA: TGTGCCAGCAGTTTGGACACTTACAATGAGCAGTTCTTC. This chain joins TRBV11-3 and TRBJ2-1; D is possibly TRBD1 (5 bases). The germline gives CDR1 SGHNT, CDR2 YENEEA. V was pared by 6 bases and J by 4 bases, with 10 bases between. The CDR3 covers 13 residues.

The CDR3 protein is CASSLGGLAGHEQFF. CDR3 bases: TGTGCCAGCAGCTTGGGGGGACTAGCGGGGCATGAGCAGTTCTTC. The V gene is TRBV5-6, the J gene TRBJ2-1; TRBD2 agrees at 13 bases. The CDR3 has 15 residues. Germline V gene sequence: CDR1 SGHDT, CDR2 YYEEEE. Germline trimming cut 0 bases from V and 8 bases from J; bases unmatched to any gene: 2.

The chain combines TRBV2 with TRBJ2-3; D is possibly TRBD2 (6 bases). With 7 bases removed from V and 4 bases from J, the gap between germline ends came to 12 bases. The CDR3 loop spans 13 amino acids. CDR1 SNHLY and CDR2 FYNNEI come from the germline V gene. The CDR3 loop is CASTHGGADTQYF. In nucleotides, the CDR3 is TGTGCCAGCACCCACGGAGGGGCAGATACGCAGTATTTT.

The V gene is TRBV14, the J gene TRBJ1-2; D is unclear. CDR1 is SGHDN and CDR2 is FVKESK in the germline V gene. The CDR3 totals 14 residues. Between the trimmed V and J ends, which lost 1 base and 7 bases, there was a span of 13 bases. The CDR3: CASSQGLFRGGYTF. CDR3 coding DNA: TGTGCCAGCAGCCAAGGTTTATTTAGAGGTGGCTACACCTTC.

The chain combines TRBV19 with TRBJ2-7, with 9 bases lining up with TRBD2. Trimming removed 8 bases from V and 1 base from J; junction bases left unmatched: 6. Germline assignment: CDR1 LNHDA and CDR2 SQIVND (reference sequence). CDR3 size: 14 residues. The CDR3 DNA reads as TGTGCCAGTGGCCCCCTAGCGGGATCCTACGAGCAGTACTTC. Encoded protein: CASGPLAGSYEQYF.

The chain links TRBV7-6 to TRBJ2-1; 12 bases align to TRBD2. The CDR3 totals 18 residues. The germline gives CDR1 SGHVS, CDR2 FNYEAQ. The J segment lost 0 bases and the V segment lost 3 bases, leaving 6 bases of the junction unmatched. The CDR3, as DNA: TGTGCCAGCAGCTTGGGACTAGCGGGCGGGACCTCCTACAATGAGCAGTTCTTC. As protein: CASSLGLAGGTSYNEQFF.

The DNA for the CDR3 is TGTGCCAGTAGTACGAGTATTGTCGGGGAGCAGTACTTC. Encoded protein: CASSTSIVGEQYF. The chain couples TRBV19 to TRBJ2-7; D gene unclear. Trimming pared 4 bases from V and 7 bases from J, leaving 14 bases between. Germline-derived CDR1 and CDR2 are LNHDA and SQIVND (reference sequence). The CDR3 sequence is 13 residues long.